The clone carrying this T cell receptor (beta chain) was seen repeatedly, ten times or more. The data are from a study of T cells after yellow fever vaccination. Germline lookup yields CDR1 SGHRS and CDR2 YFSETQ. Between the trimmed V and J ends, which lost 3 bases and 8 bases, there was a span of 15 bases. There are 14 residues in the CDR3. TCRdb ran MiXCR on the 5' RACE reads and lists one entry per CDR3 protein. The sample gives about 120,000 distinct CDR3 sequences, about 6.8% of which show up once; 2.7% is in the top ten. The source was CD4+ T cells sorted from PBMCs, collected roughly 46 days after the first yellow fever vaccination. This chain joins TRBV5-1 and TRBJ2-4, with D possibly matching TRBD2 (7 bases). This receptor was taken from a man between 18 and 35 years old who received the YFV17D yellow fever vaccine. In nucleotides, the CDR3 is TGCGCCAGCAGCTCCCGGGGGGCTCGGGACATTCAGTACTTC. Its translation is CASSSRGARDIQYF. Full variable domain (remainder filled in from reference TRBV5-1 and TRBJ2-4): KAGVTQTPRYLIKTRGQQVTLSCSPISGHRSVSWYQQTPGQGLQFLFEYFSETQRNKGNFPGRFSGRQFSNSRSEMNVSTLELGDSALYLCASSSRGARDIQYFGAGTRLSVL.